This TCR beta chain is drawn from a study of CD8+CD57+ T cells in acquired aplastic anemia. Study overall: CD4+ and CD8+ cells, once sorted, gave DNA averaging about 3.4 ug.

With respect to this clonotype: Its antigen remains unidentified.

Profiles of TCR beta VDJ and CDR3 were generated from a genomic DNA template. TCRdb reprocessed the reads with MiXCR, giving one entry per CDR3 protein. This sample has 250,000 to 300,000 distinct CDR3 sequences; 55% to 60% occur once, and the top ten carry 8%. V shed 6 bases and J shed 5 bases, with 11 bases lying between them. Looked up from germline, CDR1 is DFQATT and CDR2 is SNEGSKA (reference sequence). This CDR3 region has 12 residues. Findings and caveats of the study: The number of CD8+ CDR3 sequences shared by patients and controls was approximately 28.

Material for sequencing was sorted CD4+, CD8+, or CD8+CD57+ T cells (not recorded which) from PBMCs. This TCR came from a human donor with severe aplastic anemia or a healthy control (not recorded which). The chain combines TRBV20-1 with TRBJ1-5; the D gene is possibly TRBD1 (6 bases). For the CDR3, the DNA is TGCAGTGCGCACTACAGGGATCAGCCCCAGCATTTT. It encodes CSAHYRDQPQHF.